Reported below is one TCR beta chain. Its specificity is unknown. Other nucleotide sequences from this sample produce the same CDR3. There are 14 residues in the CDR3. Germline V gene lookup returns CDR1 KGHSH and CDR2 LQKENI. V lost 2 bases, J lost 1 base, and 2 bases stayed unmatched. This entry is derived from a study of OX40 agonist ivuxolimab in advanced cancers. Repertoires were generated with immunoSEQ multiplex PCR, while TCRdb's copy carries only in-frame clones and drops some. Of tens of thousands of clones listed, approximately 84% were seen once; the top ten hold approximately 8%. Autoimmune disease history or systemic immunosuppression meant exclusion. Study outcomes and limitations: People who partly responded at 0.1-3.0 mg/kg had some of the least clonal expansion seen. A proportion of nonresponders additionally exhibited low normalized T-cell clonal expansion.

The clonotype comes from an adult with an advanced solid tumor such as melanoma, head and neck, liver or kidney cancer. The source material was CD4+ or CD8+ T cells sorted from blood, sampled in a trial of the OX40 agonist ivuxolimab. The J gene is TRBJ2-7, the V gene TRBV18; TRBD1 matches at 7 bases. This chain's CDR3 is CASSPWTGSYEQYF. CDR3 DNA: TGTGCCAGCTCACCATGGACAGGTTCCTACGAGCAGTACTTC.